This TCR beta chain was identified in a study of human T cells and chemical hapten exposure. Study context: In the roughly 25-week study, patients were dosed weekly with diphenylcyclopropenone on the scalp throughout.

The junction had 6 bases not matched to a gene; V was cut back by 10 bases and J by 6 bases. The CDR3 has 12 amino acids. Germline V lookup: CDR1 MNHNY, CDR2 SVGAGI (reference sequence). In this sample, this clonotype turned up many times. TCRdb redid the calling of the RACE reads with MiXCR, one entry per CDR3 protein. The data show tens of thousands of distinct CDR3 sequences, 9.5% to 13% seen once. Time point specified: patch test 2, 6 weeks after DPC sensitization. Documented treatment: therapeutic diphenylcyclopropenone sensitization with weekly scalp DPC. Total RNA was isolated from unfractionated whole blood.

Source: whole blood, taken in connection with sensitization to the hapten diphenylcyclopropenone (DPC). The chain carries TRBV6-6 and TRBJ1-5, with 7 bases that match TRBD1. The TCR sequence derives from a woman aged 25 to 39 with alopecia areata. Some clones in this sample may be carry-over from other donors' samples. Written as DNA, the CDR3 is TGTGCCACCCGACAGGGCAGTCAGCCCCAGCATTTT. Amino acid sequence: CATRQGSQPQHF.